This is a list of T cell receptor beta chains from one sample in a study of cytomegalovirus exposure and HLA in healthy donors. The method was immunoSEQ multiplex PCR; TCRdb's version includes in-frame clones alone and lacks a portion of them. Among 90,000 to 130,000 clones, roughly 80% were seen once, and the ten largest hold 22%. The sample consisted of PBMCs. The receptors stem from a man aged 25 to 45 in good health and CMV-seropositive. The conserved cysteine and the conserved F or W are not part of the CDR3 here. A D gene is named only where the DNA matches it firmly.

V: TRBV6-5; D: -; CDR3: ASSDLLEGYEQY
V: TRBV28; D: -; CDR3: ASSLYGLMNTEAF
V: TRBV6-6; D: -; CDR3: ASTLGGYNSPLH
V: TRBV2; D: -; CDR3: ASSESRQYTEAF
V: TRBV27; D: TRBD1; CDR3: ASSPGTGGLQPQH
V: TRBV27; D: -; CDR3: ASSFNGGSSEAF
V: TRBV5-1; D: TRBD1; CDR3: ASSLAGQVSTEAF
V: TRBV6-5; D: -; CDR3: ASSYSGRSTDTQY
V: TRBV19; D: TRBD2; CDR3: ASRKLAGESNEQF
V: TRBV23-1; D: -; CDR3: ASSQSPINKGPRDGYT
V: TRBV5-4; D: TRBD1; CDR3: ASSSHQGAIGDGYT
V: TRBV5-6; D: -; CDR3: ASSFFTGIQSTEAF
V: TRBV6-6; D: -; CDR3: ASTLVRNTEAF
V: TRBV5-1; D: TRBD1; CDR3: ASSLGTGGYYGYT
V: TRBV10-2; D: -; CDR3: ASTNRKNTEAF
V: TRBV19; D: TRBD1; CDR3: ASSGQGYGYT
V: TRBV19; D: TRBD2; CDR3: ASSRRGARDKVEQF
V: TRBV30; D: TRBD1; CDR3: ASSGTGEAF
V: TRBV5-4; D: TRBD1; CDR3: ASSKGQGIGTGELF
V: TRBV30; D: -; CDR3: AWSTTGIEQY
V: TRBV7-8; D: -; CDR3: ASSSQGYEQY
V: TRBV6-5; D: -; CDR3: ASSDREGNTEAF
V: TRBV10-3; D: -; CDR3: AISEGVDYGYT
V: TRBV27; D: TRBD2; CDR3: ASSRTVGGTGELF